These 24 T cell receptor beta chains came from one sample sequenced in a study of blood T cell repertoires in COVID-19. TCRdb's copy holds only in-frame clones and misses some; the assay was immunoSEQ multiplex PCR. The sample records around 190,000 clones, around 83% being singletons. The sequenced sample consisted of peripheral blood. Source of these receptors: a human donor in a cohort sampled during active COVID-19.

The V call is TRBV2, the J call TRBJ2-1, with D possibly being TRBD2 (5 bases). This CDR3 comprises 15 residues. Germline V gene sequence: CDR1 SNHLY, CDR2 FYNNEI. Trimming took 1 base from V and 2 from J, leaving 9 bases between them. Here the CDR3 DNA reads TGTGCCAGCAGTGAAGATAGCGACCCCTACAATGAGCAGTTCTTC. Its protein product is CASSEDSDPYNEQFF. The full variable domain, completed using reference TRBV2 and TRBJ2-1, is EPEVTQTPSHQVTQMGQEVILRCVPISNHLYFYWYRQILGQKVEFLVSFYNNEISEKSEIFDDQFSVERPDGSNFTLKIRSTKLEDSAMYFCASSEDSDPYNEQFFGPGTRLTVL.

The V gene is TRBV10-2, the J gene TRBJ1-1; TRBD1 is a possible D gene (6 bases). Germline CDR1 reads WSHSY; CDR2 reads SAAADI. The CDR3 spans 13 residues. V lost 7 bases and J 1 base, leaving 10 bases between the germline ends. CDR3 residues: CASIGQQNTEAFF. Written as DNA, the CDR3 is TGCGCCAGCATAGGACAGCAGAACACTGAAGCTTTCTTT.

V gene TRBV5-5 combines with J gene TRBJ2-7, with D possibly TRBD2 on 5 matching bases. This CDR3 spans 14 amino acids. V was clipped by 10 bases and J by 3 bases, with 20 bases between them. Germline assignment: CDR1 SGHKS and CDR2 YYEKEE (reference sequence). The DNA of the CDR3 is TGTGCCTCCTGGACTGGGCCGGAATTCTACGAGCAGTACTTC. It is translated as CASWTGPEFYEQYF.

V usage is TRBV18 and J usage is TRBJ2-6; D remains unclear. With 4 bases removed from V and 3 bases from J, the gap between germline ends came to 16 bases. The CDR3 length is 17 residues. Germline assignment: CDR1 KGHSH and CDR2 LQKENI. The CDR3 sequence is CASSLLVGQIGANVLTF. CDR3 DNA sequence: TGTGCCAGCTCACTCTTAGTTGGGCAGATTGGGGCCAACGTCCTGACTTTC.

This clone was seen a handful of times. The V gene is TRBV6-6, the J gene TRBJ2-2; D is possibly TRBD2 (5 bases). Per germline, CDR1 MNHNY and CDR2 SVGAGI (reference sequence). The CDR3 runs to 13 residues. The V and J ends lost 2 bases and 5 bases respectively, with 6 bases between them. The CDR3 sequence: CASSYQRTGELFF. In DNA, the CDR3 is TGTGCCAGCAGTTACCAGCGGACCGGGGAGCTGTTTTTT.

This chain joins TRBV7-9 and TRBJ1-2; D remains unclear. The germline CDR1 and CDR2 sequences are SEHNR and FQNEAQ (reference sequence). Trimming took 5 bases from V and 2 from J, leaving 15 bases between them. The CDR3 runs 15 residues. The CDR3 spells CASSPTWGGNYGYTF. DNA of the CDR3: TGTGCCAGCAGCCCAACCTGGGGAGGGAACTATGGCTACACCTTC.

This chain uses TRBV6-5 with TRBJ2-1, with TRBD2 as a possible D gene (5 bases). Germline assignment: CDR1 MNHEY and CDR2 SVGAGI. The CDR3 covers 12 residues. Trimming pared 4 bases from V and 10 bases from J, leaving 11 bases between. CDR3 bases: TGTGCCAGCAGTTCCTTGGGCGGGGAGCAGTTCTTC. It yields the protein CASSSLGGEQFF.

The rearrangement links TRBV10-3 to TRBJ2-5; 8 bases align to TRBD2. The J segment lost 1 base and the V segment lost 2 bases, leaving 6 bases of the junction unmatched. The V gene's germline CDR1 is ENHRY and CDR2 SYGVKD. This CDR3 spans 16 amino acids. CDR3 sequence: CAISEPLTSGQETQYF. DNA for the CDR3: TGTGCCATCAGTGAGCCCCTTACTAGCGGCCAAGAGACCCAGTACTTC.

V gene TRBV18 combines with J gene TRBJ2-1; D ambiguous. This CDR3 has 14 amino acids. Germline V gene sequence: CDR1 KGHSH, CDR2 LQKENI. Between the trimmed V and J ends, which lost 1 base and 3 bases, there was a span of 7 bases. The DNA for the CDR3 is TGTGCCAGCTCACCACTAACGGGCTACAATGAGCAGTTCTTC. Amino acids: CASSPLTGYNEQFF. Based on the CDR3 plus reference TRBV18 and TRBJ2-1, the full variable domain is NAGVMQNPRHLVRRRGQEARLRCSPMKGHSHVYWYRQLPEEGLKFMVYLQKENIIDESGMPKERFSAEFPKEGPSILRIQQVVRGDSAAYFCASSPLTGYNEQFFGPGTRLTVL.

V usage is TRBV3-1 (or the pseudogene TRBV3-2) and J usage is TRBJ2-7; the match to TRBD2 covers 7 bases. Trimming at V came to 4 bases and at J to 4 bases, leaving 7 bases not matched to a gene. This CDR3 comprises 14 residues. From germline, CDR1 is LGHDT and CDR2 YNNKEL (reference sequence). CDR3: CASSLALAEYEQYF. Here the CDR3 DNA reads TGTGCCAGCAGCCTAGCGCTAGCGGAGTACGAGCAGTACTTC.

The chain has TRBV6-5 and TRBJ1-2; 9 bases match TRBD1. With V trimmed by 6 bases and J by 8 bases, 7 bases remained unmatched. Per the germline V gene, CDR1 is MNHEY and CDR2 is SVGAGI. This CDR3 comprises 13 residues. The CDR3 region has the DNA TGTGCCAGCAGACCGTCGGACAGGGGAGGCTACACCTTC. This translates into CASRPSDRGGYTF.

V and J are TRBV19 and TRBJ2-7; TRBD1 agrees at 9 bases. With V trimmed by 3 bases and J by 5 bases, 11 bases remained unmatched. Germline loops: CDR1 LNHDA, CDR2 SQIVND (reference sequence). The CDR3 consists of 16 residues. CDR3 bases: TGTGCCAGTAGTATTAACGGGGGACAGGGCGTCCACGAGCAGTACTTC. It yields the protein CASSINGGQGVHEQYF.

The rearrangement uses TRBV27 and TRBJ1-5, with TRBD1 matching over 8 bases. The CDR3 covers 17 residues. CDR1 is MNHEY and CDR2 is SMNVEV in the germline V gene (reference sequence). J gave up 1 base and V 2 bases, and 7 bases lay outside the gene matches. CDR3 in amino acids: CASSLTGGWRSNQPQHF. In nucleotides, the CDR3 is TGTGCCAGCAGTTTAACAGGGGGATGGCGGAGCAATCAGCCCCAGCATTTT.

The gene calls are TRBV19 and TRBJ2-7; TRBD1 aligns across 9 bases. Germline V gene sequence: CDR1 LNHDA, CDR2 SQIVND (reference sequence). Losses at the gene ends were 5 bases for V and 2 bases for J; bases not matched to a gene: 7. CDR3 length: 15 residues. CDR3 sequence: CASSGGDRDAYEQYF. The DNA of the CDR3 is TGTGCCAGTAGTGGGGGGGACAGGGATGCCTACGAGCAGTACTTC.

The rearrangement joins TRBV30 to TRBJ1-5, with D hard to call. The V end lost 1 base, the J end lost 0 bases, and 25 bases lay between the germline ends. This CDR3 has 20 residues. The germline V gene has CDR1 GTSNPN and CDR2 SVGIG (reference sequence). CDR3 region: CAWSDGQRATSSLSNQPQHF. The DNA for the CDR3 is TGTGCCTGGAGTGACGGGCAGCGGGCCACATCTTCCCTTAGCAATCAGCCCCAGCATTTT.

The chain uses TRBV5-3 and TRBJ1-4; D is uncertain. TRBV5-3 qualifies as an ORF whose function is uncertain. This CDR3 is built from 14 residues. Trimming left V 6 bases short and J 1 base short, with 10 bases between. This CDR3 reads CARIFPRTNEKLFF. As DNA, the CDR3 is TGTGCCAGAATCTTTCCCAGAACTAATGAAAAACTGTTTTTT.

J is TRBJ2-3 and V is TRBV5-1, with D possibly TRBD1 on 6 matching bases. The CDR3 totals 14 residues. CDR1 and CDR2 (germline): SGHRS, YFSETQ. Trimming removed 2 bases at V and 4 bases at J, with 11 bases between. The chain's CDR3 is CASSFYREADTQYF. DNA for the CDR3: TGCGCCAGCAGCTTCTACAGGGAAGCAGATACGCAGTATTTT.

The V and J genes are TRBV11-2 and TRBJ2-7; D is unresolved. Trimming removed 4 bases at V and 2 bases at J, with 12 bases between. The length of the CDR3 is 14 residues. Germline V gene sequence: CDR1 SGHAT, CDR2 FQNNGV. CDR3 in amino acids: CASSSLQHPYEQYF. Written as DNA, the CDR3 is TGTGCCAGCAGCTCGTTACAGCATCCCTACGAGCAGTACTTC.

The chain joins TRBV5-1 to TRBJ2-7; tentatively, D is TRBD2 (6 bases). Trimming took off 7 bases at V and 5 bases at J, with 16 bases between the two ends. Germline V gives CDR1 SGHRS, CDR2 YFSETQ. This CDR3 contains 13 residues. CDR3 residues: CASAAGLWDEQYF. CDR3 sequence (DNA): TGCGCCAGCGCGGCGGGGCTTTGGGACGAGCAGTACTTC. Looking up the rest from reference TRBV5-1 and TRBJ2-7 gives the full variable domain: KAGVTQTPRYLIKTRGQQVTLSCSPISGHRSVSWYQQTPGQGLQFLFEYFSETQRNKGNFPGRFSGRQFSNSRSEMNVSTLELGDSALYLCASAAGLWDEQYFGPGTRLTVT.

The J gene is TRBJ2-5, the V gene TRBV19; tentatively, D is TRBD1 (6 bases). CDR1 is LNHDA and CDR2 is SQIVND in the germline V gene (reference sequence). This CDR3 region has 14 residues. The V and J ends lost 6 bases and 5 bases respectively, with 16 bases between them. The CDR3 sequence is CASSPGRRGETQYF. As DNA, the CDR3 is TGTGCCAGTAGCCCGGGGCGCAGGGGTGAGACCCAGTACTTC. Full variable domain (missing parts from reference TRBV19 and TRBJ2-5): DGGITQSPKYLFRKEGQNVTLSCEQNLNHDAMYWYRQDPGQGLRLIYYSQIVNDFQKGDIAEGYSVSREKKESFPLTVTSAQKNPTAFYLCASSPGRRGETQYFGPGTRLLVL.

The chain recombines TRBV28 with TRBJ2-7; D is unresolved. Germline V lookup: CDR1 MDHEN, CDR2 SYDVKM. This CDR3 is 13 amino acids long. Trimming took off 4 bases at V and 2 bases at J, with 9 bases between the two ends. This CDR3 is CASSSVAPYEQYF. The CDR3 region has the DNA TGTGCCAGCAGTTCCGTAGCCCCCTACGAGCAGTACTTC. The full variable domain, with the rest looked up from reference TRBV28 and TRBJ2-7, is DVKVTQSSRYLVKRTGEKVFLECVQDMDHENMFWYRQDPGLGLRLIYFSYDVKMKEKGDIPEGYSVSREKKERFSLILESASTNQTSMYLCASSSVAPYEQYFGPGTRLTVT.

The J gene is TRBJ1-2, the V gene TRBV10-3; tentatively, D is TRBD1 (6 bases). The germline V gene has CDR1 ENHRY and CDR2 SYGVKD. The CDR3 is made up of 16 amino acids. V lost 2 bases and J lost 5, with 18 bases in between. The CDR3, as DNA: TGTGCCATCAGTGAGCCGCCAGGGGCCGCCCAGTATGGCTACACCTTC. Translating gives CAISEPPGAAQYGYTF.

This rearrangement joins TRBV29-1 to TRBJ1-4; D is unresolved. This CDR3 spans 14 amino acids. The germline gives CDR1 SQVTM, CDR2 ANQGSEA. Trimming pared 6 bases from V and 5 bases from J, leaving 16 bases between. The CDR3 sequence is CSVAWRAGNEKLFF. In DNA form, the CDR3 reads TGCAGCGTGGCGTGGCGGGCCGGGAATGAAAAACTGTTTTTT.

CDR3 amino acids: CASSSDFVYTEAFF. The CDR3 nucleotides are TGCGCCAGCAGTTCGGACTTCGTGTACACTGAAGCTTTCTTT. The chain joins TRBV5-1 to TRBJ1-1; D gene unclear. The CDR3 runs to 14 residues. V was trimmed by 5 bases and J by 3 bases, leaving 14 bases between them. CDR1 and CDR2 (germline): SGHRS, YFSETQ.